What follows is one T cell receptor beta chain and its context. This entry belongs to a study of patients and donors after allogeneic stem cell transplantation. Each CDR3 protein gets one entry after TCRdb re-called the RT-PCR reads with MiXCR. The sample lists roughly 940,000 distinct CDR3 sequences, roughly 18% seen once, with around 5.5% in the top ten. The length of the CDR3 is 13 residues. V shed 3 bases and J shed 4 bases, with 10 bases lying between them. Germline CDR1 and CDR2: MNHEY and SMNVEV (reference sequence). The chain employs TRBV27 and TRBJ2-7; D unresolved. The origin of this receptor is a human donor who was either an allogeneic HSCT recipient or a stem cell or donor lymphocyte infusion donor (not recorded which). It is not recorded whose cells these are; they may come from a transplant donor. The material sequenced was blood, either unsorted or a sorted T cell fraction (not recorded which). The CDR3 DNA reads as TGTGCCAGCAGTTTCCGTAGACTGTACGAGCAGTACTTC. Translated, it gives CASSFRRLYEQYF.